This TCR beta chain appears in the sequencing data of a study of spatial heterogeneity in lung cancer (dated by TCRdb to the late 2010s). Looking at the study overall: Beta-chain transcripts were consistently detected in greater numbers than alpha-chain transcripts, which likely reflects a higher abundance of beta-chain transcripts. In the raw uncorrected reads, each unique combination of TCR and UMI appeared more than ten times on average. The study quantitatively compared TCR alpha and beta repertoires across multiple tumor regions, matched nontumor lung and blood in non-small cell lung cancer. Nonsynonymous mutation counts, determined by whole-exome sequencing of tumor tissue, were related to TCR repertoire features. At surgery, both alpha and beta chains were TCR-sequenced in 220 tumor regions, about 61 matched nontumor lung samples and a few dozen PBMC samples.

From the germline V gene (reference sequence), CDR1 is LNHNV and CDR2 is YYDKDF. V is pared back by 0 bases and J by 8 bases, with 17 bases lying between the germline termini. The CDR3 sequence holds 16 residues, the cysteine and phenylalanine included. CDR3 DNA only is kept here, 48 bases in frame from base 1. Overall results and qualifications from the work: Additional single-cell paired TCR alpha and beta sequencing was considered necessary to confirm, at a functional level, the hypothesis that regional TCRs recognize regional mutations. Ubiquitous expanded tumor TCRs were found in blood more often at tumor resection than at routine follow-up.

Libraries came from 5' RACE. Instrument on record: NextSeq 500. To allow correction of PCR and sequencing errors, the TCR library protocol tagged every TCR cDNA molecule with a unique molecular identifier. From the authors' description of their analysis: TCR identification, UMI-based error correction and CDR3 extraction were performed with Decombinator tools. Expanded TCRs were defined as those above a frequency of 2 per 1,000, corresponding to the top 1% of the tumor frequency distribution. Each repertoire was subsampled 100 times to 5,000 TCRs, after which Renyi diversity was computed with the R vegan package. To build CDR3 similarity networks, amino acid triplet string-kernel similarity was used, and CDR3s were connected when their pairwise similarity was above 0.82. Clones were called with MiXCR by TCRdb after fastp trimmed the public reads at Q25, and only in-frame beta chains were retained. Entries are consolidated by CDR3 protein sequence, retaining the most common genes and DNA. It is TCRdb's table, rather than the study itself, that gives the V and J calls and clone size. Here the sample has around 75,000 distinct CDR3 sequences; about an eighth occur a single time. The top ten constitute roughly 6.7% of the sample.

The time point tag for this specimen amounts to: sample taken at primary tumor resection. TCR sequencing used whole RNA extracted from tumor and nontumor lung tissue, or from cryopreserved PBMC samples, without cell sorting. The donors were about 65 patients from the lung TRACERx cohort who had early-stage, untreated non-small cell lung cancer. Patients were selected for TCR sequencing only if sufficient RNA was available from at least two tumor regions. A few counts support this clonotype. No antigen is known for it. Qualities for individual bases were not recorded, and no much larger clone is one base off.

Here the sequenced sample was PBMCs, taken at surgery. The clonotype originates from a male donor with early-stage non-small cell lung cancer. The sequence links TRBV15 to TRBJ1-5; TRBD1 is a possible D gene, resting on 6 matching bases. CDR3 sequence: CATSRDYLHRVEPQHF. The sequenced DNA: TGTGCCACCAGCAGAGATTATTTGCACAGGGTGGAGCCCCAGCATTTT.